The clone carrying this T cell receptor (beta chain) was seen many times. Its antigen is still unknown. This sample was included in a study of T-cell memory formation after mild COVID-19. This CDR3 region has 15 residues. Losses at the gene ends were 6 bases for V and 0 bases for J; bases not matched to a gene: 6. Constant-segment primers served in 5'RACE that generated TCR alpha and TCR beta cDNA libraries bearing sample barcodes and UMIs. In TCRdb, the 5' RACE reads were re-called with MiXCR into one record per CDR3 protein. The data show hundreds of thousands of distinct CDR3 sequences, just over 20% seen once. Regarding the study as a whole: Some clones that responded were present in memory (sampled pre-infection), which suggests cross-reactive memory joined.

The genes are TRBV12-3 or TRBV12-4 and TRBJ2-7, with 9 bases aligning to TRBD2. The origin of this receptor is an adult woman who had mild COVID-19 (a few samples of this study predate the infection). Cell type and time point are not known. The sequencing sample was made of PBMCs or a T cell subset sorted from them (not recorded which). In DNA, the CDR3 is TGTGCCAGCAGCGGTAGCGGGGGTGTCTCCTACGAGCAGTACTTC. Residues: CASSGSGGVSYEQYF.